The 30 T cell receptor beta chains given below trace back to one sample, sequenced in a study of cytomegalovirus exposure and HLA in healthy donors. 13 Jbeta primers and 60 Vbeta primers were used for the PCR. Produced via immunoSEQ multiplex PCR; TCRdb's table is partial and in-frame only. Of 210,000 or so clones in the sample, around 80% are singletons; the top ten hold 0.4% to 0.6%. Specimen: PBMCs. Receptor source: a boy aged 5-17 years in good health and CMV-seronegative.

V is TRBV5-1 and J is TRBJ2-7; 11 positions agree with TRBD1. The CDR3 runs 15 residues. Germline V lookup: CDR1 SGHRS, CDR2 YFSETQ. V lost 2 bases to trimming and J lost 5 bases; unmatched junction nucleotides: 6. As DNA, the CDR3 is TGCGCCAGCAGCTTCTTTTCGGGACAGGGGGACGAGCAGTACTTC. Protein sequence: CASSFFSGQGDEQYF.

V gene TRBV4-1 combines with J gene TRBJ1-2; TRBD1 aligns across 7 bases. Germline CDR1 and CDR2: MGHRA and YSYEKL. The CDR3 has 14 amino acids. J gave up 0 bases and V 3 bases, and 1 base lay outside the gene matches. The CDR3 region is CASSQGQTNYGYTF. The CDR3 coding sequence is TGCGCCAGCAGCCAGGGACAGACTAACTATGGCTACACCTTC.

The chain combines TRBV7-6 with TRBJ2-5, with D maybe TRBD1 (6 bases). The CDR3 totals 14 residues. In germline, CDR1 is SGHVS, CDR2 FNYEAQ. Trimming left V 5 bases short and J 5 bases short, with 15 bases between. The CDR3 loop is CASSTRQVTETQYF. The CDR3 DNA reads as TGTGCCAGCAGCACCAGACAGGTTACGGAGACCCAGTACTTC. The variable domain in full, completed from reference TRBV7-6 and TRBJ2-5, reads GAGVSQSPRYKVTKRGQDVALRCDPISGHVSLYWYRQALGQGPEFLTYFNYEAQQDKSGLPNDRFSAERPEGSISTLTIQRTEQRDSAMYRCASSTRQVTETQYFGPGTRLLVL.

This chain's CDR3 is CASRAQTGGSYNSPLHF. CDR3 in DNA: TGTGCCAGCAGAGCCCAGACAGGGGGCTCCTATAATTCACCCCTCCACTTT. V and J are TRBV2 and TRBJ1-6, with 9 bases lining up with TRBD1. V shed 6 bases, J shed 0 bases, and the junction held 6 bases outside the gene matches. The CDR3 is made up of 17 amino acids. CDR1 and CDR2 from the germline V gene are SNHLY and FYNNEI.

This chain's CDR3 is CAIPWAGFSEAFF. The CDR3 coding sequence is TGTGCCATACCCTGGGCAGGGTTTTCTGAAGCTTTCTTT. The gene calls are TRBV2 and TRBJ1-1; a weak D match, TRBD1 (5 bases). Germline assignment: CDR1 SNHLY and CDR2 FYNNEI. V lost 10 bases and J lost 6, with 18 bases in between. The CDR3 sequence is 13 residues long. Full variable domain (missing parts from reference TRBV2 and TRBJ1-1): EPEVTQTPSHQVTQMGQEVILRCVPISNHLYFYWYRQILGQKVEFLVSFYNNEISEKSEIFDDQFSVERPDGSNFTLKIRSTKLEDSAMYFCAIPWAGFSEAFFGQGTRLTVV.

The chain combines TRBV7-6 with TRBJ2-5, with 7 bases lining up with TRBD1. The CDR3 runs to 16 residues. From germline, CDR1 is SGHVS and CDR2 FNYEAQ. The V gene end was trimmed by 3 bases and the J gene end by 1 base; junction bases not matched to a gene: 8. DNA of the CDR3: TGTGCCAGCAGCTTGGTGGGACAGACAATCCAAGAGACCCAGTACTTC. It encodes CASSLVGQTIQETQYF.

The genes are TRBV5-6 and TRBJ2-3; 9 bases map to TRBD1. V was pared by 2 bases and J by 2 bases, with 6 bases of the junction left unmatched. Germline V CDR1 and CDR2: SGHDT, YYEEEE. The CDR3 consists of 16 residues. The CDR3 DNA follows: TGTGCCAGCAGCTTACGGACAGGGGTGCCCACAGATACGCAGTATTTT. This encodes CASSLRTGVPTDTQYF.

The rearrangement joins TRBV6-5 to TRBJ2-3; the match to TRBD2 covers 8 bases. Germline CDR1 is MNHEY and CDR2 is SVGAGI. CDR3 length: 14 residues. V shed 7 bases and J 1 base; nucleotides not matched to a gene: 4. The CDR3 region has the DNA TGTGCCAGCAACTTACTAGCGGGCACAGATACGCAGTATTTT. Its protein product is CASNLLAGTDTQYF.

This chain uses TRBV5-1 with TRBJ2-5; D not resolved. CDR1 is SGHRS and CDR2 is YFSETQ in the germline V gene. The CDR3 has 12 residues. V was pared by 3 bases and J by 3 bases, with 6 bases between. The CDR3 spells CASSSREETQYF. CDR3 DNA: TGCGCCAGCAGCTCCCGCGAAGAGACCCAGTACTTC.

This chain links TRBV27 with TRBJ1-2; D is ambiguous. Germline V gives CDR1 MNHEY, CDR2 SMNVEV (reference sequence). This CDR3 spans 14 amino acids. Deletions cut 3 bases from V and 3 bases from J, with 11 bases between. The CDR3 loop is CASSFTMEYYGYTF. As DNA, the CDR3 is TGTGCCAGCAGTTTTACTATGGAGTACTATGGCTACACCTTC.

V and J are TRBV5-1 and TRBJ2-5; D is undetermined. Gene TRBJ2-7 matches the end of the DNA better, so the J call may be wrong. Germline lookup yields CDR1 SGHRS and CDR2 YFSETQ. The CDR3 has 15 amino acids. As DNA, the CDR3 is TGCGCCAGCAGCTTGCCCCAGGATATCTCCTACGAGCAGTACTTC. Its protein is CASSLPQDISYEQYF.

The chain couples TRBV10-3 to TRBJ1-2, with TRBD1 identical over 7 bases. CDR1 is ENHRY and CDR2 is SYGVKD in the germline V gene. V was clipped by 11 bases and J by 0 bases; unmatched bases: 3. The CDR3 has 12 residues. The CDR3 DNA reads as TGTGCCGCCGGGACAGCTAACTATGGCTACACCTTC. Its translation: CAAGTANYGYTF.

This clone was seen once. The chain has TRBV5-1 and TRBJ2-7; possibly TRBD2 for D (5 bases). CDR1 is SGHRS and CDR2 is YFSETQ in the germline V gene. CDR3 size: 14 residues. Between the trimmed V and J ends, which lost 5 bases and 1 base, there was a span of 13 bases. This chain's CDR3 is CASSSTGDSYEQYF. CDR3 in DNA: TGCGCCAGCAGTTCCACCGGGGATTCCTACGAGCAGTACTTC.

This clone occurred once. The chain joins TRBV29-1 to TRBJ2-3; 7 nucleotides match TRBD2. CDR1 is SQVTM, CDR2 ANQGSEA, per germline. Trimming removed 4 bases from V and 4 bases from J; junction bases left unmatched: 17. This CDR3 has 17 amino acids. This CDR3 is CSVVSPWREKPSDTQYF. The CDR3 DNA follows: TGCAGCGTTGTTTCCCCTTGGCGGGAGAAGCCCTCAGATACGCAGTATTTT.

The V and J genes are TRBV5-1 and TRBJ2-5, with 9 bases that match TRBD2. Germline V CDR1 and CDR2: SGHRS, YFSETQ. This CDR3 has 16 residues. The V segment lost 3 bases and the J segment 5 bases; nucleotides outside the gene matches: 11. The DNA for the CDR3 is TGCGCCAGCAGCTCGGCCGGGGTAGCGGGAGCTGAGACCCAGTACTTC. This encodes CASSSAGVAGAETQYF.

J is TRBJ1-1 and V is TRBV4-1; 8 bases are a match to TRBD1. The V and J ends lost 4 bases and 4 bases, in that order; junction bases with no gene match: 14. CDR1 and CDR2 from the germline V gene are MGHRA and YSYEKL. This CDR3 is built from 17 residues. The CDR3 nucleotides read TGCGCCAGCAGCCCCGGCCAGGGGGCGATGGGTAGCACTGAAGCTTTCTTT. Amino acids: CASSPGQGAMGSTEAFF.

This clone came up once. The chain is built from TRBV5-1 and TRBJ1-1; D is perhaps TRBD1 (5 bases). Germline CDR1 and CDR2: SGHRS and YFSETQ. The V end lost 4 bases, the J end lost 0 bases, and 13 bases lay between the germline ends. The CDR3 runs 15 residues. The CDR3 region is CASSPGGDLNTEAFF. The CDR3 bases are TGCGCCAGCAGCCCTGGGGGGGATCTGAACACTGAAGCTTTCTTT.

This clone was counted once. The V and J genes are TRBV2 and TRBJ1-1; a possible D gene is TRBD1 (5 bases). Germline-derived CDR1 and CDR2 are SNHLY and FYNNEI. The CDR3 is 13 amino acids. V lost 5 bases, J lost 8 bases, and 15 bases lay in between. The CDR3 DNA is TGTGCCAGCAGTACAGGAGCCTTCAGGGAAGCTTTCTTT. Translation: CASSTGAFREAFF.

The rearrangement uses TRBV11-3 and TRBJ1-6; unclear D gene. The V end was cut by 1 base, the J end by 0 bases, with 7 bases between. Germline CDR1 SGHNT, CDR2 YENEEA. CDR3 length: 16 amino acids. CDR3 in amino acids: CASSLAGSSYNSPLHF. The DNA of the CDR3 is TGTGCCAGCAGCTTAGCTGGGAGCTCCTATAATTCACCCCTCCACTTT.

The chain links TRBV5-4 to TRBJ1-1; D is ambiguous. The CDR3 sequence is 15 residues long. Germline V CDR1 and CDR2: SGHNT, YYREEE (reference sequence). The V end was cut by 1 base, the J end by 3 bases, with 13 bases between. The CDR3 DNA reads as TGTGCCAGCAGCTTGCTAGTCCAAACGGACACTGAAGCTTTCTTT. It yields the protein CASSLLVQTDTEAFF.

The chain couples TRBV6-6 to TRBJ1-1; maybe TRBD1 (5 bases). The CDR3 totals 15 residues. V was trimmed by 6 bases and J by 0 bases, leaving 14 bases between them. Germline V gives CDR1 MNHNY, CDR2 SVGAGI (reference sequence). The CDR3 region is CASSSVGGMNTEAFF. In DNA form, the CDR3 reads TGTGCCAGCAGCAGTGTGGGGGGGATGAACACTGAAGCTTTCTTT.

The rearrangement uses TRBV10-3 and TRBJ1-5; D uncertain. CDR1 is ENHRY, CDR2 SYGVKD, per germline. CDR3 length: 14 residues. The V and J ends lost 11 bases and 3 bases respectively, with 17 bases between them. The chain's CDR3 is CASREADFNQPQHF. CDR3 DNA: TGTGCCTCCAGAGAGGCGGATTTCAATCAGCCCCAGCATTTT.

This CDR3 reads CATEGTGHSGELFF. The CDR3 DNA is TGTGCCACCGAAGGGACAGGGCATTCGGGGGAGCTGTTTTTT. The V gene is TRBV10-3, the J gene TRBJ2-2; 9 positions match TRBD1. The CDR3 extends over 14 amino acids. The V gene end was trimmed by 10 bases and the J gene end by 8 bases; junction bases not matched to a gene: 11. Germline values: CDR1 ENHRY, CDR2 SYGVKD.

The chain employs TRBV11-3 and TRBJ2-5; D might be TRBD2 (6 bases). This CDR3 has 17 amino acids. Germline V gives CDR1 SGHNT, CDR2 YENEEA. The V and J ends lost 7 bases and 1 base respectively, with 22 bases between them. The CDR3 DNA follows: TGTGCCAGCACTAATTACCCCGGAGGGCTACCCCAAGAGACCCAGTACTTC. Protein sequence: CASTNYPGGLPQETQYF.

This sequence joins TRBV5-1 and TRBJ2-7, with TRBD2 identical over 7 bases. The CDR3 consists of 16 residues. After removal of 2 bases from V and 3 bases from J, the junction contained 11 bases not matched to a gene. Germline V CDR1 and CDR2: SGHRS, YFSETQ. CDR3: CASSFAIAGVNYEQYF. The CDR3 DNA is TGCGCCAGCAGCTTTGCAATAGCGGGTGTCAACTACGAGCAGTACTTC.

V and J are TRBV11-2 and TRBJ1-4; 8 nucleotides match TRBD1. Germline CDR1 reads SGHAT; CDR2 reads FQNNGV. Trimming cost V 6 bases and J 1 base; bases outside gene matches: 1. CDR3 length equals 14 residues. The CDR3 protein is CASRTGETNEKLFF. The CDR3 coding sequence is TGTGCCAGCAGGACAGGGGAAACTAATGAAAAACTGTTTTTT.

The rearrangement joins TRBV2 to TRBJ1-2; 8 bases map to TRBD1. The CDR3 is 12 amino acids. V dropped 8 bases and J dropped 4; count of bases not matched to a gene: 3. Germline lookup yields CDR1 SNHLY and CDR2 FYNNEI. The CDR3 sequence is CASSGTGYGYTF. The CDR3, as DNA: TGTGCCAGCTCCGGGACAGGCTATGGCTACACCTTC.

V usage is TRBV2 and J usage is TRBJ1-4; D unresolved. This CDR3 has 16 residues. Per the germline V gene, CDR1 is SNHLY and CDR2 is FYNNEI. V lost 4 bases and J 8 bases, leaving 20 bases between the germline ends. CDR3 DNA sequence: TGTGCCAGCAGTGTAGGGCACCCCTCGAGGGAGGAAAAACTGTTTTTT. It translates to CASSVGHPSREEKLFF.

The rearrangement links TRBV29-1 to TRBJ1-1; 10 positions agree with TRBD1. V gave up 7 bases and J gave up 1 base; unmatched junction bases: 3. Germline lookup yields CDR1 SQVTM and CDR2 ANQGSEA. The CDR3 spans 13 residues. CDR3 in amino acids: CSARTGGNTEAFF. The CDR3 bases are TGCAGCGCCCGGACAGGGGGGAACACTGAAGCTTTCTTT.

This clone was picked up a small number of times. The chain joins TRBV5-1 to TRBJ2-5; 9 bases align to TRBD2. V dropped 4 bases and J dropped 5; count of bases not matched to a gene: 12. CDR3 length: 16 amino acids. Per germline, CDR1 SGHRS and CDR2 YFSETQ. CDR3 region: CASSPGVAGAEETQYF. The CDR3 DNA reads as TGCGCCAGCAGCCCCGGGGTAGCGGGGGCCGAGGAGACCCAGTACTTC.